This T cell receptor (beta chain) was captured in a study of tumor-infiltrating lymphocytes in primary liver carcinoma. About the study: Patients of both sexes were 30 to 69 years old.

Note on this clonotype: Given the absence of the conserved phenylalanine or tryptophan at the CDR3 end, a read error is likely.

Priming with a constant-region primer yielded TCR beta cDNA from about 450 ng total RNA. It was through three nested multiplex PCR rounds of slightly modified ARM-PCR that TCR beta libraries arose. The two initial PCR rounds, roughly 9 cycles each, used TRBV1-TRBV30 forward and C-beta reverse primers. TCRdb used MiXCR to reprocess the multiplex PCR reads, holding one entry per CDR3 protein. The sample contains 70,000 to 75,000 distinct CDR3 sequences, over 60% of which appear only once. Co-extracting RNA and DNA was done with roughly 17-34 mg of unsorted bulk tissue as input. Tumor samples each held over 75% viable tumor cells. From germline, CDR1 is SGHAT and CDR2 FQNNGV. The CDR3 sequence is 17 residues long.

The sample was liver tumor tissue from sampling region 4. The subset denotes: tumor region T4, right-lateral pole. This TCR was sampled from a man in his forties with primary liver carcinoma and hepatitis B virus infection. This chain uses TRBV11-2 with TRBJ2-2; 8 nucleotides line up with TRBD2. The chain's CDR3 is CASSSLTGGRATGGLFY. The CDR3 coding sequence is TGTGCCAGCAGCTCTTTAACGGGGGGGAGAGCCACCGGGGGGCTGTTTTAT.